The rows below give T cell receptor beta chains drawn from one sample of a study of CD8+ T cells in alopecia areata. Sequenced by immunoSEQ multiplex PCR; TCRdb stores in-frame clones only, minus some. This table holds about 220,000 clones, 50% to 60% found once. The input for sequencing was CD4+ T cells sorted from blood, taken at week 4, from a patient treated with tofacitinib. All receptors come from a human donor with alopecia areata. Both conserved end residues are part of each CDR3.

>TRBV4-3
CASSQEDGVQPQHF
>TRBV10-3
CAISEGLAGYEQYF
>TRBV5-1
CASSSPFEREGYTF
>TRBV30
CAWSVYNTGELFF
>TRBV2
CASSAGADNSPLHF
>TRBV4-2
CASSLETGSNQPQHF
>TRBV29-1
CSVGDDRGYEKLFF
>TRBV14
CASSEPGLETQYF
>TRBV23-1
CAGNREEDEQYF
>TRBV23-1
CASSQSTRLGNQPQHF
>TRBV15
CATSRDRGLSTEAFF
>TRBV11-2
CASSLDLGTGGYTF
>TRBV2
CASSARRQNTEAFF
>TRBV30
CAWSQSTDTQYF
>TRBV7-9
CASSPSGGSNNEQFF
>TRBV25-1
CASSEGTGAGVYGYTF
>TRBV5-1
CASSPGQYDSPLHF
>TRBV4-3
CASSQDWQGSYNEQFF
>TRBV27
CASSTTSVYNSPLHF
>TRBV7-2
CASRQGQTVGELFF
>TRBV6-5
CASRSLSETQYF
>TRBV9
CASSEDFNLNSPLHF
>TRBV29-1
CSVLGGRTVNEQYF
>TRBV5-1
CASSRIPQGDNSPLHF
>TRBV2
CASRTQVEVSPLHF
>TRBV2
CASSTGSGELFF
>TRBV9
CASSVGGGAWDTQYF
>TRBV5-6
CASSLFGGTADYNSPLHF